This T cell receptor (beta chain) was observed in a study of OX40 agonist ivuxolimab in advanced cancers. Findings and limits, study-wide: CD4+ and CD8+ blood T cells expanded clonally by week 6 at 0.1 to 3.0 mg/kg.

Germline V gene data show CDR1 as SGHRS and CDR2 as YFSETQ. Unmatched junction bases numbered 4, after V lost 1 base and J lost 3 bases. CDR3 size: 16 residues. This table comes from immunoSEQ multiplex PCR, and its TCRdb copy is limited to in-frame clones, with some not included. The sample records tens of thousands of clones, 80% to 90% being singletons. Comments on this clone: Antigen unknown. Other DNA sequences of this sample code for an identical CDR3.

This TCR was recovered from an adult with an advanced solid tumor such as melanoma, head and neck, liver or kidney cancer. This sequence joins TRBV5-1 and TRBJ2-6, with 7 bases matching TRBD2. The sample consisted of CD4+ or CD8+ T cells sorted from blood, taken in a trial of the OX40 agonist ivuxolimab. CDR3 bases: TGCGCCAGCAGCTTGACGGGGAGGGGTGGGGCCAACGTCCTGACTTTC. It yields the protein CASSLTGRGGANVLTF.